This T cell receptor (beta chain) was sequenced in a study of blood T cell repertoires in COVID-19. Study details: Donors in the United States, Italy and Spain gave samples during acute or convalescent COVID-19. From T cells, B-cell-depleted T cells, or PBMCs came the material, which was cDNA or gDNA.

In the original analysis: Estimation of nucleated cell counts was performed using reference gene primer amplification. Here immunoSEQ multiplex PCR was the method, and the copy in TCRdb shows in-frame clones only, minus some. The D gene and trimming were derived from the DNA, and the V and J assignments and clone size from that table. In the table there are roughly 280,000 clones, around nine tenths of which are singletons. The sample taken for sequencing was peripheral blood. The receptor was isolated from a middle-aged man with active or convalescent COVID-19.

CDR3 DNA: TGTGCCAGCAGTTACCGGCGGGGAATAGATACGCAGTATTTT. It codes for CASSYRRGIDTQYF. The rearrangement uses TRBV6-5 and TRBJ2-3, with D possibly being TRBD2 (6 bases). The germline CDR1 and CDR2 sequences are MNHEY and SVGAGI. The CDR3 is made up of 14 amino acids. V was shortened by 2 bases and J by 5 bases, with 11 bases between the two germline ends.